Listed below are T cell receptor beta chains from one sample, sequenced in a study of blood T cell repertoires in COVID-19. Libraries were prepared by immunoSEQ multiplex PCR; TCRdb keeps only in-frame clonotypes and omits some of them. The top ten hold about 7.1% of the sample, which has 150,000 to 200,000 clones, about four fifths seen once. The specimen sequenced was peripheral blood. The receptors originated from a woman between 70 and 85 years old with COVID-19, enrolled during active disease. The CDR3 runs from the conserved cysteine through the conserved F or W. The order of the fields is D gene, V gene, J gene, clone size, CDR3 protein, CDR3 DNA. D genes are given only for firm matches. A row's size may be missing; if present it is once, few, many or a size class.

>-|TRBV12-3/TRBV12-4|TRBJ1-6|many
CASSFRNSPLHF
TGTGCCAGCAGTTTTCGGAATTCACCCCTCCACTTT
>-|TRBV19|TRBJ2-2|-
CASSIGGTTNTGELFF
TGTGCCAGTAGTATCGGCGGGACCACGAACACCGGGGAGCTGTTTTTT
>-|TRBV18|TRBJ2-6|-
CASSPPSPGANVLTF
TGTGCCAGCTCACCACCGAGTCCTGGGGCCAACGTCCTGACTTTC
>TRBD2|TRBV5-4|TRBJ2-1|few
CASSDKGLAGVKSSYNEQFF
TGTGCCAGCAGCGACAAGGGACTAGCGGGAGTGAAAAGCTCCTACAATGAGCAGTTCTTC
>-|TRBV5-1|TRBJ2-1|-
CASSSRPAYNEQFF
TGCGCCAGCAGCTCCAGGCCAGCTTACAATGAGCAGTTCTTC
>-|TRBV18|TRBJ2-6|-
CASDTGANVLTF
TGTGCCAGCGACACTGGGGCCAACGTCCTGACTTTC
>TRBD1|TRBV7-9|TRBJ1-4|few
CASSLSMENRGRLFF
TGTGCCAGCAGCTTATCGATGGAGAACAGGGGAAGACTGTTTTTT
>-|TRBV30|TRBJ2-2|-
CAWSLGAFYTGELFF
TGTGCCTGGAGTCTAGGGGCCTTTTACACCGGGGAGCTGTTTTTT
>-|TRBV19|TRBJ1-4|-
CASSIGQVSGEKLFF
TGTGCCAGTAGTATAGGACAGGTCTCTGGTGAAAAACTGTTTTTT
>-|TRBV14|TRBJ1-6|-
CASSHRTGTGNINSPLHF
TGTGCCAGCAGCCATCGTACAGGGACGGGGAATATCAATTCACCCCTCCACTTT
>-|TRBV5-1|TRBJ2-5|-
CASSSLTGRETQYF
TGCGCCAGCAGCTCCCTGACAGGGAGGGAGACCCAGTACTTC
>TRBD1|TRBV7-2|TRBJ2-2|-
CASSLGQLGRELFF
TGTGCCAGCAGCTTGGGACAGCTAGGAAGGGAGCTGTTTTTT
>TRBD2|TRBV5-1|TRBJ2-1|-
CASSFRAGEVYNEQFF
TGCGCCAGCAGCTTCCGAGCGGGAGAAGTTTACAATGAGCAGTTCTTC
>TRBD1|TRBV6-2/TRBV6-3|TRBJ2-5|few
CASSAQGKGQETQYF
TGTGCCAGCAGTGCACAGGGGAAGGGGCAAGAGACCCAGTACTTC
>-|TRBV19|TRBJ1-1|-
CASTNPGQGPEAFF
TGTGCCAGTACCAACCCTGGGCAGGGCCCTGAAGCTTTCTTT
>-|TRBV30|TRBJ2-2|-
CAWKQTNTGELFF
TGTGCCTGGAAGCAAACGAACACCGGGGAGCTGTTTTTT
>-|TRBV5-1|TRBJ2-1|-
CASSPNPSGNEQFF
TGCGCCAGCAGCCCGAATCCTTCGGGCAATGAGCAGTTCTTC
>-|TRBV19|TRBJ2-1|-
CASSMSDNEQFF
TGTGCCAGTAGTATGTCGGACAATGAGCAGTTCTTC
>TRBD1|TRBV9|TRBJ1-5|-
CASSETGGAGQPQHF
TGTGCCAGCAGCGAGACAGGGGGCGCGGGTCAGCCCCAGCATTTT
>TRBD1|TRBV10-1|TRBJ1-2|-
CASSRDRERGYTF
TGCGCCAGCAGCCGGGACAGGGAGAGAGGCTACACCTTC